What follows are 27 T cell receptor beta chains derived from one specimen sequenced in a study of blood T cell repertoires in COVID-19. The method was immunoSEQ multiplex PCR; TCRdb's version includes in-frame clones alone and lacks a portion of them. The sample carries under 350,000 clones, approximately 83% recorded once. Sequencing was done on a sample of PBMCs or T cells enriched from blood (not recorded which). These receptors originate from a woman aged 35 to 49 with acute COVID-19.

This sequence joins TRBV28 and TRBJ1-5; 7 bases are shared with TRBD1. This CDR3 region has 14 residues. V lost 7 bases and J lost 5; bases outside the gene matches: 8. Per germline, CDR1 MDHEN and CDR2 SYDVKM. The CDR3 is CASTTTGKYQPQHF. CDR3 DNA: TGTGCCAGCACCACGACAGGGAAATATCAGCCCCAGCATTTT.

The CDR3 coding sequence is TGTGCCAGCTCACACCTTGGACAGGGGGGGGATCAGCCCCAGCATTTT. Translating gives CASSHLGQGGDQPQHF. The rearrangement links TRBV18 to TRBJ1-5; 10 positions agree with TRBD1. J lost 5 bases, V lost 4 bases, and 8 bases had no gene match. Germline V CDR1 and CDR2: KGHSH, LQKENI. The CDR3 covers 16 residues.

The chain links TRBV29-1 to TRBJ2-5, with 7 bases identical to TRBD2. This CDR3 spans 14 amino acids. With 3 bases clipped from V and 2 bases from J, the junction kept 6 bases outside the gene matches. Germline-derived CDR1 and CDR2 are SQVTM and ANQGSEA. The CDR3 region has the DNA TGCAGCGTTGACCGGACTAGACGACAAGAGACCCAGTACTTC. It codes for CSVDRTRRQETQYF.

The V call is TRBV7-2, the J call TRBJ2-4, with 12 bases fitting TRBD1. The CDR3 spans 17 residues. V shed 3 bases, J shed 3 bases, and the junction held 6 bases outside the gene matches. CDR1 SGHTA and CDR2 FQGNSA come from the germline V gene. The CDR3 is CASSLTGTGGGKNIQYF. The CDR3 DNA follows: TGTGCCAGCAGCTTGACAGGGACAGGGGGCGGCAAAAACATTCAGTACTTC.

The chain joins TRBV11-2 to TRBJ1-5; tentative D call: TRBD1 (6 bases). This CDR3 is 13 amino acids long. Germline assignment: CDR1 SGHAT and CDR2 FQNNGV. V dropped 2 bases and J dropped 9 bases, with 11 bases sitting between them. The CDR3 nucleotides read TGTGCCAGCAGCTTATACCAGACAGGGCCCCAGCATTTT. Translated: CASSLYQTGPQHF.

In its sample, this clone ranks as medium-sized. The rearrangement links TRBV5-1 to TRBJ2-3; 15 bases align to TRBD2. The CDR3 contains 18 residues. Germline-derived CDR1 and CDR2 are SGHRS and YFSETQ. With 4 bases clipped from V and 2 bases from J, the junction kept 8 bases outside the gene matches. The CDR3 sequence: CASSPWGLAGGSTDTQYF. The CDR3 DNA follows: TGCGCCAGCAGCCCATGGGGACTAGCGGGGGGATCCACAGATACGCAGTATTTT.

The CDR3 reads CASSFGTGAPGELFF. DNA of the CDR3: TGTGCCAGCAGCTTCGGGACAGGGGCCCCCGGGGAGCTGTTTTTT. The chain recombines TRBV5-8 with TRBJ2-2, with 10 bases fitting TRBD1. There are 15 residues in the CDR3. The ends lost 2 bases at V and 6 bases at J; junction bases unmatched: 4. Germline V gene sequence: CDR1 SGHTS, CDR2 YDEGEE.

The rearrangement joins TRBV10-3 to TRBJ2-3, with 10 bases identical to TRBD2. The CDR3 spans 18 residues. Trimming at V came to 6 bases and at J to 0 bases, leaving 12 bases not matched to a gene. CDR1 and CDR2 from the germline V gene are ENHRY and SYGVKD. The CDR3 reads CAIRNRGLASTSTDTQYF. The CDR3 DNA is TGTGCCATCAGAAATCGGGGACTAGCGTCGACTAGCACAGATACGCAGTATTTT.

The chain has TRBV7-2 and TRBJ1-2; 10 bases are shared with TRBD1. CDR1 is SGHTA, CDR2 FQGNSA, per germline. V lost 6 bases to trimming and J lost 0 bases; unmatched junction nucleotides: 10. CDR3 length: 17 residues. The CDR3 loop reads CASSYSDRGSSNYGYTF. DNA for the CDR3: TGTGCCAGCAGTTACTCGGACAGGGGGTCCTCTAACTATGGCTACACCTTC.

The chain employs TRBV19 and TRBJ1-2; the match to TRBD1 covers 9 bases. The ends lost 4 bases at V and 8 bases at J; junction bases unmatched: 11. Per the germline V gene, CDR1 is LNHDA and CDR2 is SQIVND (reference sequence). This CDR3 comprises 15 residues. This chain's CDR3 is CASSTRDRVFAGYTF. In nucleotides, the CDR3 is TGTGCCAGTAGTACCCGGGACAGGGTGTTCGCGGGCTACACCTTC.

The chain carries TRBV9 and TRBJ1-3, with D perhaps matching TRBD1 (5 bases). The ends were cut back, 6 bases at V and 0 bases at J, with 10 bases in the middle. The CDR3 totals 14 residues. CDR1 SGDLS and CDR2 YYNGEE come from the germline V gene. CDR3 coding DNA: TGTGCCAGCACCCAGGGACTCTCTGGAAACACCATATATTTT. This gives the protein CASTQGLSGNTIYF.

The chain carries TRBV9 and TRBJ1-1; the match to TRBD1 covers 7 bases. Germline lookup yields CDR1 SGDLS and CDR2 YYNGEE. The CDR3 covers 15 residues. Unmatched junction bases numbered 5, after V lost 0 bases and J lost 3 bases. CDR3 amino acids: CASSVVERGHTEAFF. The CDR3 nucleotides read TGTGCCAGCAGCGTAGTCGAGAGGGGGCACACTGAAGCTTTCTTT.

The sample holds one count of this clone. The chain is built from TRBV6-5 and TRBJ2-2; TRBD1 matches 7 bases. V shed 6 bases and J 1 base; nucleotides not matched to a gene: 5. Germline assignment: CDR1 MNHEY and CDR2 SVGAGI. The CDR3 totals 15 residues. CDR3 DNA sequence: TGTGCCAGCAGCCGTCCAGGGGGGAACACCGGGGAGCTGTTTTTT. Residues: CASSRPGGNTGELFF.

The V gene is TRBV7-8, the J gene TRBJ1-1, with 10 bases lining up with TRBD1. Germline V gene sequence: CDR1 SGHVS, CDR2 FQNEAQ. V trimming: 5 bases; J trimming: 5 bases; junction bases outside the gene matches: 11. The CDR3 extends over 16 amino acids. CDR3 sequence (DNA): TGTGCCAGCAGCGGGGGGACAGGGGCAGTTCGAACTGAAGCTTTCTTT. Translated, it gives CASSGGTGAVRTEAFF. The full variable domain, its missing parts supplied by reference TRBV7-8 and TRBJ1-1, is GAGVSQSPRYKVAKRGQDVALRCDPISGHVSLFWYQQALGQGPEFLTYFQNEAQLDKSGLPSDRFFAERPEGSVSTLKIQRTQQEDSAVYLCASSGGTGAVRTEAFFGQGTRLTVV.

The V gene is TRBV5-4, the J gene TRBJ1-2; D possibly corresponds to TRBD1 (5 bases). Germline-derived CDR1 and CDR2 are SGHNT and YYREEE (reference sequence). Trimming stripped 0 bases from V and 8 bases from J, with 17 bases between. The CDR3 sequence is 15 residues long. The CDR3 here is CASSLEFVRAEGYTF. Here the CDR3 DNA reads TGTGCCAGCAGCTTGGAGTTTGTCAGGGCGGAGGGCTACACCTTC.

The chain recombines TRBV24-1 with TRBJ2-2; a possible D gene is TRBD2 (5 bases). Germline loops: CDR1 KGHDR, CDR2 SFDVKD. The CDR3 is 11 residues long. The ends were cut back, 7 bases at V and 6 bases at J, with 5 bases in the middle. The CDR3 DNA is TGTGCCACCAGGGGAGCCGGGGAGCTGTTTTTT. Its protein product is CATRGAGELFF.

This clone was observed many times. The chain has TRBV9 and TRBJ2-7; 13 nucleotides match TRBD2. Germline V lookup: CDR1 SGDLS, CDR2 YYNGEE. The ends lost 0 bases at V and 3 bases at J; junction bases unmatched: 6. The CDR3 length is 17 residues. The CDR3 bases are TGTGCCAGCAGCGTAGAAGGGGGGACTAGCGGGAACTACGAGCAGTACTTC. Translation gives CASSVEGGTSGNYEQYF.

This chain links TRBV27 with TRBJ1-6, with 9 bases that match TRBD1. Trimming removed 5 bases from V and 10 bases from J; junction bases left unmatched: 12. Germline values: CDR1 MNHEY, CDR2 SMNVEV (reference sequence). CDR3 size: 16 residues. Here the CDR3 DNA reads TGTGCCAGCAGTCCCTACCCCGGACAGGGGCAATCACCCCTCCACTTT. It is translated as CASSPYPGQGQSPLHF.

V is TRBV12-3 or TRBV12-4 and J is TRBJ1-1; no firm D call. This CDR3 contains 12 residues. Trimming stripped 0 bases from V and 11 bases from J, with 10 bases between. CDR3: CASSLAPPRAFF. The CDR3 DNA sequence: TGTGCCAGCAGTTTAGCCCCCCCGAGGGCTTTCTTT.

V usage is TRBV4-1 and J usage is TRBJ1-1; D is possibly TRBD1 (6 bases). Germline values: CDR1 MGHRA, CDR2 YSYEKL. The CDR3 spans 15 residues. The V end lost 1 base, the J end lost 7 bases, and 16 bases lay between the germline ends. CDR3 in amino acids: CASSQVRQGKDEAFF. The CDR3 DNA reads as TGCGCCAGCAGCCAAGTCCGGCAGGGGAAGGATGAAGCTTTCTTT.

The gene calls are TRBV5-6 and TRBJ2-5; 9 positions match TRBD1. The CDR3 contains 14 residues. V lost 2 bases, J lost 4 bases, and 3 bases stayed unmatched. Germline V gene sequence: CDR1 SGHDT, CDR2 YYEEEE. CDR3 loop: CASSLTGGRETQYF. The CDR3 bases are TGTGCCAGCAGCTTAACAGGGGGCAGAGAGACCCAGTACTTC.

This sequence joins TRBV5-1 and TRBJ1-5; D is unresolved. The CDR3 has 14 residues. Trimming left V 0 bases short and J 7 bases short, with 11 bases between. Germline CDR1 SGHRS, CDR2 YFSETQ. CDR3 nucleotides: TGCGCCAGCAGCTTGGAGGTAGGGAGCCAGCCCCAGCATTTT. It translates to CASSLEVGSQPQHF.

The chain joins TRBV24-1 to TRBJ2-1, with 9 bases matching TRBD1. In germline, CDR1 is KGHDR, CDR2 SFDVKD. Germline trimming cut 4 bases from V and 8 bases from J; bases unmatched to any gene: 8. The CDR3 spans 15 residues. The CDR3 coding sequence is TGTGCCACCAGTGAGAGGGACAGGGCGGCAGATGAGCAGTTCTTC. Amino acids: CATSERDRAADEQFF.

The V call is TRBV7-2, the J call TRBJ1-4; D may be TRBD1 (6 bases). V was clipped by 8 bases and J by 8 bases, with 18 bases between them. Germline CDR1 and CDR2: SGHTA and FQGNSA. The CDR3 has 14 amino acids. CDR3 loop: CASSQGFFSEKLFF. The CDR3, as DNA: TGTGCCAGCTCACAGGGCTTTTTCTCGGAAAAACTGTTTTTT.

V usage is TRBV2 and J usage is TRBJ1-3; D gene ambiguous. V was pared by 8 bases and J by 3 bases, with 14 bases between. Germline CDR1 SNHLY, CDR2 FYNNEI. The length of the CDR3 is 14 residues. The CDR3 DNA reads TGTGCCAGCCATCTCCGGGGTCGTGGAAACACCATATATTTT. Its protein is CASHLRGRGNTIYF.

This chain links TRBV5-1 with TRBJ2-7; a possible D gene is TRBD1 (6 bases). The germline V and J ends were trimmed by 4 bases and 3 bases, with 17 bases remaining between them. The germline V gene encodes CDR1 SGHRS and CDR2 YFSETQ. This CDR3 spans 15 amino acids. In DNA, the CDR3 is TGCGCCAGCAGCCCGCCAACAGGGTACTTCTACGAGCAGTACTTC. Translated: CASSPPTGYFYEQYF.

The chain employs TRBV7-2 and TRBJ2-7; possible D gene TRBD1, 6 bases. V shed 4 bases and J shed 0 bases, with 13 bases lying between them. CDR1 and CDR2 from the germline V gene are SGHTA and FQGNSA. This CDR3 is 15 amino acids long. CDR3 protein: CASSYPTGSSYEQYF. The CDR3 DNA sequence: TGTGCCAGCAGCTACCCTACAGGGAGCTCCTACGAGCAGTACTTC.